These 19 T cell receptor beta chains were all obtained from the same sample, sequenced in a study of blood T cell repertoires in COVID-19. Here immunoSEQ multiplex PCR was the method, and the copy in TCRdb shows in-frame clones only, minus some. The data hold about 130,000 clones, with around 87% observed a single time. Sequencing was carried out using peripheral blood. The origin of the receptors is a woman in her sixties with acute or convalescent COVID-19.

The chain employs TRBV30 and TRBJ1-1; a weak D match, TRBD1 (5 bases). The V and J ends lost 2 bases and 5 bases respectively, with 18 bases between them. The CDR3 sequence is 15 residues long. Germline CDR1 and CDR2: GTSNPN and SVGIG (reference sequence). The CDR3 loop is CAWSFTGLLRTEAFF. The DNA of the CDR3 is TGTGCCTGGAGTTTTACAGGCCTACTGAGGACTGAAGCTTTCTTT. Supplemented by reference TRBV30 and TRBJ1-1, the full variable domain reads SQTIHQWPATLVQPVGSPLSLECTVEGTSNPNLYWYRQAAGRGLQLLFYSVGIGQISSEVPQNLSASRPQDRQFILSSKKLLLSDSGFYLCAWSFTGLLRTEAFFGQGTRLTVV.

This clone came up a few times. The V call is TRBV5-1, the J call TRBJ2-5; the D gene is possibly TRBD1 (5 bases). There are 15 residues in the CDR3. V shed 5 bases and J shed 4 bases, with 18 bases lying between them. In germline, CDR1 is SGHRS, CDR2 YFSETQ. CDR3 sequence (DNA): TGCGCCAGCAGTCTTGTGGGGCAGCTTGGAGAGACCCAGTACTTC. Translated, it gives CASSLVGQLGETQYF.

The V call is TRBV27, the J call TRBJ1-5, with 9 bases lining up with TRBD1. Losses at the gene ends were 5 bases for V and 7 bases for J; bases not matched to a gene: 9. Germline loops: CDR1 MNHEY, CDR2 SMNVEV (reference sequence). The CDR3 is made up of 15 amino acids. CDR3 sequence reads: CASSPRTGVRQPQHF. CDR3 nucleotide sequence: TGTGCCAGCAGTCCGCGGACAGGGGTAAGGCAGCCCCAGCATTTT.

The V gene is TRBV9, the J gene TRBJ2-3; D remains unclear. Germline-derived CDR1 and CDR2 are SGDLS and YYNGEE. Trimming took 0 bases from V and 5 from J, leaving 4 bases between them. CDR3 length equals 12 residues. DNA for the CDR3: TGTGCCAGCAGCGTAGACTTAGATACGCAGTATTTT. It encodes CASSVDLDTQYF.

V is TRBV11-1 and J is TRBJ2-1, with TRBD2 as a possible D gene (6 bases). CDR3 length: 14 amino acids. V was trimmed by 6 bases and J by 7 bases, leaving 16 bases between them. Germline V gives CDR1 SGHAT, CDR2 FQDESV (reference sequence). The chain's CDR3 is CASSHPGSSNEQFF. CDR3 DNA sequence: TGTGCCAGCAGTCATCCCGGGAGTTCGAATGAGCAGTTCTTC.

J is TRBJ1-1 and V is TRBV27; maybe TRBD1 (5 bases). Germline V CDR1 and CDR2: MNHEY, SMNVEV (reference sequence). V was cut by 6 bases and J by 6 bases, with 14 bases left in between. CDR3 length: 13 residues. Written as DNA, the CDR3 is TGTGCCAGCAGGGATCCAGGGAGGGCTGAAGCTTTCTTT. Protein: CASRDPGRAEAFF.

The chain recombines TRBV7-3 with TRBJ1-1; 8 bases map to TRBD1. The CDR3 is 14 amino acids. Germline trimming cut 4 bases from V and 1 base from J; bases unmatched to any gene: 2. Germline V CDR1 and CDR2: SGHTA, FQGTGA. CDR3 sequence: CASSSGTGNTEAFF. CDR3 nucleotide sequence: TGTGCCAGCAGCTCCGGGACAGGGAACACTGAAGCTTTCTTT.

The chain uses TRBV11-2 and TRBJ2-2; D ambiguous. This CDR3 is built from 14 residues. Trimming shortened V by 5 bases and J by 5 bases, and 12 bases separated the two germline ends. From germline, CDR1 is SGHAT and CDR2 FQNNGV. The CDR3 coding sequence is TGTGCCAGCAGCATCCGGCGGCTGACCGGGGAGCTGTTTTTT. Its translation: CASSIRRLTGELFF.

This sequence joins TRBV12-3 or TRBV12-4 and TRBJ1-1, with 7 bases fitting TRBD1. The CDR3 has 11 amino acids. V lost 10 bases, J lost 5 bases, and 4 bases stayed unmatched. The CDR3 protein is CATTQGTEAFF. The CDR3 DNA reads TGTGCCACTACACAGGGGACTGAAGCTTTCTTT.

The genes are TRBV19 and TRBJ1-1; 9 positions agree with TRBD1. V trimming: 4 bases; J trimming: 0 bases; junction bases outside the gene matches: 6. CDR1 LNHDA and CDR2 SQIVND come from the germline V gene (reference sequence). The CDR3 spans 16 residues. The CDR3 sequence: CASSNYRGLMNTEAFF. The CDR3 nucleotides are TGTGCCAGTAGTAACTACAGGGGGCTGATGAACACTGAAGCTTTCTTT.

The chain couples TRBV7-8 to TRBJ2-7; the match to TRBD2 covers 8 bases. With 5 bases clipped from V and 0 bases from J, the junction kept 6 bases outside the gene matches. The germline V gene has CDR1 SGHVS and CDR2 FQNEAQ. CDR3 length: 15 residues. The CDR3 here is CASSQLAGDSYEQYV. The CDR3 coding sequence is TGTGCCAGCAGCCAGCTAGCGGGTGACTCCTACGAGCAGTACGTC.

The chain has TRBV24-1 and TRBJ2-1; TRBD1 agrees at 9 bases. The CDR3 contains 15 residues. V shed 3 bases and J 8 bases; nucleotides not matched to a gene: 7. CDR1 and CDR2 (germline): KGHDR, SFDVKD. CDR3 sequence reads: CATSDVTGGWDEQFF. The CDR3, as DNA: TGTGCCACCAGTGATGTCACAGGGGGCTGGGATGAGCAGTTCTTC.

The J gene is TRBJ2-1, the V gene TRBV15; D is possibly TRBD2 (6 bases). CDR3 length: 16 residues. With 0 bases removed from V and 0 bases from J, the gap between germline ends came to 9 bases. CDR1 and CDR2 (germline): LNHNV, YYDKDF (reference sequence). The DNA of the CDR3 is TGTGCCACCAGCAGAGAAGGGAGGAGCTCCTACAATGAGCAGTTCTTC. Translation gives CATSREGRSSYNEQFF. Combining the CDR3 with reference TRBV15 and TRBJ2-1 gives the whole variable domain DAMVIQNPRYQVTQFGKPVTLSCSQTLNHNVMYWYQQKSSQAPKLLFHYYDKDFNNEADTPDNFQSRRPNTSFCFLDIRSPGLGDTAMYLCATSREGRSSYNEQFFGPGTRLTVL.

The CDR3 protein is CASSPSGQGYNEQFF. CDR3 coding DNA: TGTGCCAGCAGCCCTTCGGGACAGGGGTACAATGAGCAGTTCTTC. The gene calls are TRBV28 and TRBJ2-1; TRBD1 aligns across 10 bases. The germline CDR1 and CDR2 sequences are MDHEN and SYDVKM. CDR3 length: 15 residues. The J segment lost 4 bases and the V segment lost 6 bases, leaving 6 bases of the junction unmatched.

Here the CDR3 reads CASRDKMNTEAFF. The DNA for the CDR3 is TGTGCCAGTAGGGACAAGATGAACACTGAAGCTTTCTTT. The chain links TRBV19 to TRBJ1-1, with D maybe TRBD1 (5 bases). This CDR3 spans 13 amino acids. Per the germline V gene, CDR1 is LNHDA and CDR2 is SQIVND (reference sequence). V dropped 6 bases and J dropped 0 bases, with 8 bases sitting between them. The variable domain in full, with the rest retrieved from reference TRBV19 and TRBJ1-1, is DGGITQSPKYLFRKEGQNVTLSCEQNLNHDAMYWYRQDPGQGLRLIYYSQIVNDFQKGDIAEGYSVSREKKESFPLTVTSAQKNPTAFYLCASRDKMNTEAFFGQGTRLTVV.

The CDR3 loop is CAISESKSLGGTDTQYF. In DNA, the CDR3 is TGTGCCATCAGTGAGTCGAAGTCCTTAGGGGGCACAGATACGCAGTATTTT. The J gene is TRBJ2-3, the V gene TRBV10-3; tentative D call: TRBD1 (5 bases). Looked up from germline, CDR1 is ENHRY and CDR2 is SYGVKD. The CDR3 totals 17 residues. V shed 0 bases and J shed 1 base, with 14 bases lying between them.

The chain recombines TRBV21-1 with TRBJ2-7; TRBD2 reflects the table's D call only, with no check against the DNA. TRBV21-1 is a known pseudogene. The CDR3 is 16 residues long. The CDR3 nucleotides are TGTGCCAGCAGCAAAGAAAGGACTAGCGGCACCTACGAGCAGTACTTC. Its protein product is CASSKERTSGTYEQYF.

The chain uses TRBV27 and TRBJ1-3; 7 nucleotides line up with TRBD1. Germline trimming cut 2 bases from V and 4 bases from J; bases unmatched to any gene: 5. CDR3 length: 15 residues. Germline CDR1 and CDR2: MNHEY and SMNVEV (reference sequence). CDR3 residues: CASSLEGARGNTIYF. The CDR3 DNA is TGTGCCAGCAGTTTAGAGGGGGCGCGGGGAAACACCATATATTTT.

As DNA, the CDR3 is TGTGCCACCACCATGGACAGGGGCCCTCTTCCCGACTCTGGAAACACCATATATTTT. Translated, it gives CATTMDRGPLPDSGNTIYF. The V gene is TRBV24-1, the J gene TRBJ1-3, with 9 bases fitting TRBD1. This CDR3 has 19 amino acids. J lost 0 bases, V lost 8 bases, and 16 bases had no gene match. From germline, CDR1 is KGHDR and CDR2 SFDVKD.